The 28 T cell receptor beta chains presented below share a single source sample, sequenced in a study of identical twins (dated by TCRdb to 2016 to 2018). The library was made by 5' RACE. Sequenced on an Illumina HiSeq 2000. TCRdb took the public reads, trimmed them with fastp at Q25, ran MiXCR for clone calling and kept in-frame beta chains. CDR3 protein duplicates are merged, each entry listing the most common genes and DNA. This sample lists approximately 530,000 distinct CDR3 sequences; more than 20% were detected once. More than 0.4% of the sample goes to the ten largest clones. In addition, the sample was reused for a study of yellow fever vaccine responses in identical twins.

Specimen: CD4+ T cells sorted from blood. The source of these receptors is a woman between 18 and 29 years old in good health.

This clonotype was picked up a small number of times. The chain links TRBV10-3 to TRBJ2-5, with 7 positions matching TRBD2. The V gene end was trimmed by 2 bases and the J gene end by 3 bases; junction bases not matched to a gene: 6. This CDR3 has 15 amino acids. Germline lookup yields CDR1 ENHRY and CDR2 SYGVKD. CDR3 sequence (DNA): TGTGCCATCAGTGAGCGGAGGGGAGGGGAAGAGACCCAGTACTTC. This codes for CAISERRGGEETQYF.

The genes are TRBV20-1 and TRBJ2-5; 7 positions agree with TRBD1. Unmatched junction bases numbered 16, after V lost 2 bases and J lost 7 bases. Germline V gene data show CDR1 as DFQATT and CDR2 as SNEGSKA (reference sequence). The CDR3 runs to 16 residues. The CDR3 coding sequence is TGCAGTGCTAGACGACAGGGCGCTTTCGACTCCGGGACCCAGTACTTC. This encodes CSARRQGAFDSGTQYF.

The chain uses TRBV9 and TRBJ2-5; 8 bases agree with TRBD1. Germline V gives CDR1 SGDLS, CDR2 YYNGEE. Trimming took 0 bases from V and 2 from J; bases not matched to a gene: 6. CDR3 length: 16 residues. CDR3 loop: CASSVAKDRVQETQYF. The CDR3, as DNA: TGTGCCAGCAGCGTAGCTAAGGACAGGGTACAAGAGACCCAGTACTTC. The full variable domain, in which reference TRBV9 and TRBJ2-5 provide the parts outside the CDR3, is DSGVTQTPKHLITATGQRVTLRCSPRSGDLSVYWYQQSLDQGLQFLIQYYNGEERAKGNILERFSAQQFPDLHSELNLSSLELGDSALYFCASSVAKDRVQETQYFGPGTRLLVL.

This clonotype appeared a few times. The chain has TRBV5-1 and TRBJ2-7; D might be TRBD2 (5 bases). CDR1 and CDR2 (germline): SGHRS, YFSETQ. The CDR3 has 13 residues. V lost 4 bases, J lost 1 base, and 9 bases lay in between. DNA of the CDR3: TGCGCCAGCAGCCCCGGGGAATCCTACGAGCAGTACTTC. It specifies CASSPGESYEQYF. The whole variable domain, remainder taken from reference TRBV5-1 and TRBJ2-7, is KAGVTQTPRYLIKTRGQQVTLSCSPISGHRSVSWYQQTPGQGLQFLFEYFSETQRNKGNFPGRFSGRQFSNSRSEMNVSTLELGDSALYLCASSPGESYEQYFGPGTRLTVT.

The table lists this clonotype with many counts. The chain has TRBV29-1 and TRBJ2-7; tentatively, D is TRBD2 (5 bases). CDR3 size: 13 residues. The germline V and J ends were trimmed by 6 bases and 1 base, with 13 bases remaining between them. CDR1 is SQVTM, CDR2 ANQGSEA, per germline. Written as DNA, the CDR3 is TGCAGCGTCACACCGACGGGGTCCTACGAGCAGTACTTC. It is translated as CSVTPTGSYEQYF.

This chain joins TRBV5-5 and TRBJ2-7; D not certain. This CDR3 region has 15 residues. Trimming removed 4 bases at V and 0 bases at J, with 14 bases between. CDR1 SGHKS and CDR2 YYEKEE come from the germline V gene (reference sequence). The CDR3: CASSVNFSPSYEQYF. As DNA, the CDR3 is TGTGCCAGCAGCGTGAACTTTTCACCCTCCTACGAGCAGTACTTC.

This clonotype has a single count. This CDR3 reads CASSQGLRKAGGGELFF. The CDR3 coding sequence is TGCGCCAGCAGCCAAGGCCTGAGGAAAGCGGGAGGGGGGGAGCTGTTTTTT. The chain employs TRBV4-1 and TRBJ2-2; 10 positions match TRBD2. Germline CDR1 MGHRA, CDR2 YSYEKL. The CDR3 contains 17 residues. V lost 1 base, J lost 8 bases, and 10 bases stayed unmatched.

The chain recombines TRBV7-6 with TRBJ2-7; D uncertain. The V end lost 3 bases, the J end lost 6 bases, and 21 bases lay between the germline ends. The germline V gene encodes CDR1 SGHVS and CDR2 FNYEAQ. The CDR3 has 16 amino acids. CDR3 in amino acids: CASSFLGREILSEQYF. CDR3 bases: TGTGCCAGCAGCTTTCTCGGTCGAGAGATCCTTAGCGAGCAGTACTTC.

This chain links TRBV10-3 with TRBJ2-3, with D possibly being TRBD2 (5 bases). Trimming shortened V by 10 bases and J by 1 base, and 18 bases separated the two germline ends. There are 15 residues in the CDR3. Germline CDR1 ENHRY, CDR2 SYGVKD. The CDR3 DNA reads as TGTGCCACCGCAGCCCGGGGTGGTGGCACAGATACGCAGTATTTT. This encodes CATAARGGGTDTQYF.

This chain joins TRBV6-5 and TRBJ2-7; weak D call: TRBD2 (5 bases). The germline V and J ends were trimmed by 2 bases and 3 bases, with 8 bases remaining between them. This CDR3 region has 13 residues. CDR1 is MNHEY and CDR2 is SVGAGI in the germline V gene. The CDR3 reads CASSYEGFYEQYF. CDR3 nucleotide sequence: TGTGCCAGCAGTTACGAGGGCTTCTACGAGCAGTACTTC.

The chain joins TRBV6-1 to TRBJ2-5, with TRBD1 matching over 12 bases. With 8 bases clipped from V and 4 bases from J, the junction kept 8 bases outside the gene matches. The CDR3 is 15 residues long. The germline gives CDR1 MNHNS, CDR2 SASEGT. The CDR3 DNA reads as TGTGCCAGCGGGCCGGGACAGGGGGCTTCAGAGACCCAGTACTTC. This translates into CASGPGQGASETQYF.

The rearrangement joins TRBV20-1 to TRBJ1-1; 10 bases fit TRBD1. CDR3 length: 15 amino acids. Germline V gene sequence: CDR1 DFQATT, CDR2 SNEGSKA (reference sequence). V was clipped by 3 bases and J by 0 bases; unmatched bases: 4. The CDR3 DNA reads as TGCAGTGCTAGGGGGACAGGGGCATTGAACACTGAAGCTTTCTTT. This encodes CSARGTGALNTEAFF.

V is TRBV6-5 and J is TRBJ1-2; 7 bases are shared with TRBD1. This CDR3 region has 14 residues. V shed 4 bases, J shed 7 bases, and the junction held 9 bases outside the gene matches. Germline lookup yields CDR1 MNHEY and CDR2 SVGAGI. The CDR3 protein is CASSSATGSGGYTF. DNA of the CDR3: TGTGCCAGCAGTTCCGCGACAGGGTCAGGTGGCTACACCTTC.

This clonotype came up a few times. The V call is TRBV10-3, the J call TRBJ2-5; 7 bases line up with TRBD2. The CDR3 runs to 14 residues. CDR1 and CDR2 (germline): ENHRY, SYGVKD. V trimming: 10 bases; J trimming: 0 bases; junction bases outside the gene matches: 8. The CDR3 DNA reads TGTGCCACCGGGACTATACCCGACCAAGAGACCCAGTACTTC. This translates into CATGTIPDQETQYF.

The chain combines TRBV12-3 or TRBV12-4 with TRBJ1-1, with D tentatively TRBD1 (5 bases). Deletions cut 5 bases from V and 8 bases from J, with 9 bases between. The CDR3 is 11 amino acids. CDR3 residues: CASSGAIEAFF. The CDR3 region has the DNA TGTGCCAGCAGTGGGGCCATCGAAGCTTTCTTT.

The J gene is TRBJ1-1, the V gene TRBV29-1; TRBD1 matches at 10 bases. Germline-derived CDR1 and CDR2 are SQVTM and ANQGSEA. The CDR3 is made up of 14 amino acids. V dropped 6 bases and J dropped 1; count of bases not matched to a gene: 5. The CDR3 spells CSVFRTGGNTEAFF. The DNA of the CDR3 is TGCAGCGTATTCCGGACAGGGGGGAACACTGAAGCTTTCTTT.

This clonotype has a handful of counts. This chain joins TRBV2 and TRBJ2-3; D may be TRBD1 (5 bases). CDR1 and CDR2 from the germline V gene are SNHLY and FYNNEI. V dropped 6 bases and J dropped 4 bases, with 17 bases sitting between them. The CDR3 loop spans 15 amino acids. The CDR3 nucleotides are TGTGCCAGCAGACCTATAGGGGAAGGGGCAGATACGCAGTATTTT. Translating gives CASRPIGEGADTQYF.

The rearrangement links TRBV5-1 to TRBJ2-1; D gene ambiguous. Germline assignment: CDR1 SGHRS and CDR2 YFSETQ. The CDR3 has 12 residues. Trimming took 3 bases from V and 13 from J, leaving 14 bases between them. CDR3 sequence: CASSSAGSVQFF. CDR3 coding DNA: TGCGCCAGCAGCTCAGCAGGATCAGTCCAGTTCTTC.

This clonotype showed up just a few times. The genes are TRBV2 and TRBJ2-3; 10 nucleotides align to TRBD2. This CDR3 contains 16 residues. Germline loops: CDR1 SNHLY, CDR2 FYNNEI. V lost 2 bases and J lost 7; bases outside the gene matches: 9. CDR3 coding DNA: TGTGCCAGCAGTGAACTCCCTAGCGGGGGCATAAATACGCAGTATTTT. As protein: CASSELPSGGINTQYF.

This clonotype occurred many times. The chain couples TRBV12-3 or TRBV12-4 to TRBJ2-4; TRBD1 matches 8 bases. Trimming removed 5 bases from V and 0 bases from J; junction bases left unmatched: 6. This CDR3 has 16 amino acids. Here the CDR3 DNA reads TGTGCCAGCAGTCCTTGGACAGGGCAAGCCAAAAACATTCAGTACTTC. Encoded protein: CASSPWTGQAKNIQYF.

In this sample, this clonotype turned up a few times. The CDR3 sequence: CSVGDRDRNQPQHF. The CDR3 coding sequence is TGCAGCGTTGGCGACAGGGATCGCAATCAGCCCCAGCATTTT. The genes are TRBV29-1 and TRBJ1-5; TRBD1 aligns across 7 bases. The CDR3 sequence is 14 residues long. V trimming: 4 bases; J trimming: 2 bases; junction bases outside the gene matches: 5. Germline CDR1 is SQVTM and CDR2 is ANQGSEA.

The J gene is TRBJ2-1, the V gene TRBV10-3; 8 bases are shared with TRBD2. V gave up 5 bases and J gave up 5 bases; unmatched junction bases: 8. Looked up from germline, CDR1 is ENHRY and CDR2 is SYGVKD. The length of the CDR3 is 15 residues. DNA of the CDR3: TGTGCCATCAGTATAAACGGACTAGCCAACAATGAGCAGTTCTTC. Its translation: CAISINGLANNEQFF.

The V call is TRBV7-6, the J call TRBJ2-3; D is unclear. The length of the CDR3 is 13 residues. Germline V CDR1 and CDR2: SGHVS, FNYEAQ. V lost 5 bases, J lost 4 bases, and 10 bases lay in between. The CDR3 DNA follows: TGTGCCAGCAGCATCCGACTGGCAGATACGCAGTATTTT. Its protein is CASSIRLADTQYF.

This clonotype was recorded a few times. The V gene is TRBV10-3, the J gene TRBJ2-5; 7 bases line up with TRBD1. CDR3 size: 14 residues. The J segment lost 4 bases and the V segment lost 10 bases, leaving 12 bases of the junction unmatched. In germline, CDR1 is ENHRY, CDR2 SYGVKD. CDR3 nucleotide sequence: TGTGCCACCAAACGGACAGGTCCTATAGAGACCCAGTACTTC. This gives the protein CATKRTGPIETQYF.

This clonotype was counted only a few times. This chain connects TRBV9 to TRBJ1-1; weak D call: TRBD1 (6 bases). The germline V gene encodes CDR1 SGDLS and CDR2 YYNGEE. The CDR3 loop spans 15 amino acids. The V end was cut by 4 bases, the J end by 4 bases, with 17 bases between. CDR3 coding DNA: TGTGCCAGCAGCCCCCAGGGGAGTTTGGGCACTGAAGCTTTCTTT. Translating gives CASSPQGSLGTEAFF.

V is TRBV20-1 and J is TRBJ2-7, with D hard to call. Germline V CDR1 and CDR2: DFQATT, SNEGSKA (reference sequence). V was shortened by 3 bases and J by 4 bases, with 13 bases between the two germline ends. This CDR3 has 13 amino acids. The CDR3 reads CSARGPNGYEQYV. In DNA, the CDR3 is TGCAGTGCTAGGGGTCCGAACGGTTACGAGCAGTACGTC.

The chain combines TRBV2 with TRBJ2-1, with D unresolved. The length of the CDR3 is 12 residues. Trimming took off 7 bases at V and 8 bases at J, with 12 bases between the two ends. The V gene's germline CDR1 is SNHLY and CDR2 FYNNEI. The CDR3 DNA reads TGTGCCAGCATTGATAGGGCCTATGAGCAGTTCTTC. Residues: CASIDRAYEQFF. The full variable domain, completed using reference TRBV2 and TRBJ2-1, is EPEVTQTPSHQVTQMGQEVILRCVPISNHLYFYWYRQILGQKVEFLVSFYNNEISEKSEIFDDQFSVERPDGSNFTLKIRSTKLEDSAMYFCASIDRAYEQFFGPGTRLTVL.

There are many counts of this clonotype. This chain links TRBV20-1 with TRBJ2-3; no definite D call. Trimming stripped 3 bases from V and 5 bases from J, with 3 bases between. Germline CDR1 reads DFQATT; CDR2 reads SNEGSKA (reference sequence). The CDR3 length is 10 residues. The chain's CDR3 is CSASGDTQYF. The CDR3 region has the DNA TGCAGTGCTAGCGGAGATACGCAGTATTTT.